The 25 T cell receptor beta chains listed next were all sequenced from one sample in a study of CD8+ T cells in alopecia areata. cDNA prepared by RNA extraction and subsequent reverse transcription served as the template for sequencing. Sequencing used immunoSEQ multiplex PCR; TCRdb keeps in-frame clones, though not all of them. The specimen gives some 110,000 clones without singletons; the ten biggest hold around a fifth. Sequencing used lesional skin. The receptors were gathered from a C3H/HeJ mouse with alopecia areata. These mice share the MHC haplotype H2-k.

For this clone: Mouse gene names apply. The read stops 4 residues short of the end of the CDR3; the missing end is completed from the germline J gene. V gene TRBV19 combines with J gene TRBJ1-4; D not certain. The germline CDR1 and CDR2 sequences are FNHDT and SITEND (reference sequence). This CDR3 region has 14 residues. V was cut by 2 bases and J by 3 bases, with 8 bases left in between. The CDR3 protein is CASSILVTNERLFF. CDR3 DNA (partial): TGTGCCAGCAGTATTTTAGTTACCAACGAA.

This clone has only a few counts. Gene names are the mouse ones. Read data end 4 residues before the CDR3 end; the end is taken from the germline J gene. The V call is TRBV13-3, the J call TRBJ2-5; the D gene is possibly TRBD2 (6 bases). Germline assignment: CDR1 NNHDY and CDR2 SYVADS. The CDR3 length is 14 residues. The V gene lost 4 bases and the J gene lost 1 base, with 10 bases spanning the gap. CDR3 DNA (partial): TGTGCCAGCAGTTCTCGACTGGACCAAGAC. It yields the protein CASSSRLDQD. The whole CDR3 sequence is CASSSRLDQDTQYF.

This clone has more than one count but fewer than ten. Gene names follow the mouse nomenclature. The CDR3 goes on 4 residues after the read ends, and that part is filled in from the germline J gene. The genes are TRBV19 and TRBJ2-5, with a tentative D call TRBD2 (6 bases). The CDR3 is made up of 14 amino acids. Per germline, CDR1 FNHDT and CDR2 SITEND (reference sequence). The covered CDR3 bases are TGTGCCAGCAGTCCGGGGGGACGAGAGGAC. Translation: CASSPGGRED. The whole CDR3 region reads CASSPGGREDTQYF.

This clone turned up a few times. Germline and genes here are mouse. The read is 4 residues too short to cover the CDR3 end, so that end is filled in from the germline J gene. This chain uses TRBV16 with TRBJ2-1; D unresolved. Germline CDR1 reads SGHSA; CDR2 reads FRNQAP. CDR3 size: 12 residues. The part of the CDR3 DNA that was read is TGTGCAAGCAGCTTCGACACGGCT. Protein product: CASSFDTA. The full-length CDR3 reads as CASSFDTAEQFF.

A word on this clone: The gene names given are mouse names. The CDR3 end falls 4 residues outside the read, so it is completed with the germline J gene. The V gene is TRBV31, the J gene TRBJ1-1; the D gene is possibly TRBD1 (6 bases). The V gene's germline CDR1 is GKSSPN and CDR2 SITVG. The germline V and J ends were trimmed by 0 bases and 3 bases, with 11 bases remaining between them. The CDR3 length is 14 residues. CDR3 sequence reads: CAWSLGGADTEVFF. The part of the CDR3 DNA that was read is TGTGCCTGGAGTCTAGGGGGGGCGGACACA. Filled out from reference TRBV31 and TRBJ1-1, the complete variable domain reads AQTIHQWPVAEIKAVGSPLSLGCTIKGKSSPNLYWYWQATGGTLQQLFYSITVGQVESVVQLNLSASRPKDDQFILSTEKLLLSHSGFYLCAWSLGGADTEVFFGKGTRLTVV.

On this clone itself: Gene names follow the mouse nomenclature. The CDR3 end lies 4 residues beyond the end of the read and is filled in from the germline J gene. The rearrangement links TRBV13-2 to TRBJ1-4; 12 bases agree with TRBD1. CDR3 length equals 16 residues. Germline CDR1 is NNHNN and CDR2 is SYGAGS (reference sequence). J lost 6 bases, V lost 5 bases, and 8 bases had no gene match. The covered CDR3 bases are TGTGCCAGCGGGGCCTCCGGGACAGGGGGCGACGAA. Translation gives CASGASGTGGDE. The whole CDR3 region reads CASGASGTGGDERLFF.

This clone has a handful of counts. TCRdb gives a protein that differs at residue 12 from what the DNA encodes, so the protein here is translated from the DNA. The germline and genes are mouse ones. The CDR3 goes on 3 residues after the read ends, and that part is filled in from the germline J gene. The J gene is TRBJ1-6, the V gene TRBV31; 7 bases agree with TRBD1. TRBJ1-6 is flagged as an ORF with uncertain function. This CDR3 is 15 amino acids long. J lost 1 base, V lost 1 base, and 1 base had no gene match. CDR1 and CDR2 (germline): GKSSPN, SITVG. Incomplete CDR3 DNA: TGTGCCTGGAGTCCACAGGGGTCCTATAATTCGCCC. Residues: CAWSPQGSYNSP. The entire CDR3 sequence reads CAWSPQGSYNSPLYF.

This clone showed up many times. Any gene name here is a mouse gene name. The read is 4 residues too short to cover the CDR3 end, so that end is filled in from the germline J gene. The rearrangement joins TRBV1 to TRBJ1-1; tentatively, D is TRBD1 (6 bases). The CDR3 sequence is 15 residues long. Trimming removed 1 base at V and 1 base at J, with 10 bases between. Germline values: CDR1 NSQYPW, CDR2 LRSPGD (reference sequence). Incomplete CDR3 DNA: TGCACCTGCAGTGCAGGGCAGGGGAGGAACACA. Translating gives CTCSAGQGRNT. In full, the CDR3 reads CTCSAGQGRNTEVFF.

A note on this clone: Gene names and germline match the mouse. The read comes to an end 4 residues before the CDR3 does, leaving the germline J gene to fill in the end. The chain uses TRBV12-1 and TRBJ2-1; 9 nucleotides match TRBD1. Germline V gene lookup returns CDR1 SGHSN and CDR2 HYEKVE. The CDR3 length is 14 residues. Losses at the gene ends were 1 base for V and 6 bases for J; bases not matched to a gene: 3. CDR3 protein: CASSLLDRGAEQFF. The sequenced part of the CDR3 DNA is TGTGCCAGCTCTCTGTTGGACAGGGGTGCT.

On this clone itself: Mouse names are used for the genes. The read finishes 4 residues shy of the CDR3 end, and the germline J gene is used to complete it. This chain uses TRBV1 with TRBJ2-7; 8 nucleotides align to TRBD1. The CDR3 extends over 15 amino acids. CDR1 is NSQYPW, CDR2 LRSPGD, per germline (reference sequence). Losses at the gene ends were 4 bases for V and 0 bases for J; bases not matched to a gene: 5. CDR3 bases read: TGCACCTGCAGTGGGTGGGACAGGAGCTCCTAT. Translated: CTCSGWDRSSY. The full-length CDR3 reads as CTCSGWDRSSYEQYF.

This clone has a handful of counts. Mouse gene names and germline throughout. The read comes to an end 4 residues before the CDR3 does, leaving the germline J gene to fill in the end. The rearrangement links TRBV17 to TRBJ1-2, with 9 bases matching TRBD1. The CDR3 spans 14 residues. Germline lookup yields CDR1 MNHDT and CDR2 YYDKIL. V gave up 2 bases and J gave up 4 bases; unmatched junction bases: 2. CDR3 DNA (partial): TGTGCTAGCAGTAGAACAGGGGGCGCCTCC. Encoded protein: CASSRTGGAS. The complete CDR3 reads CASSRTGGASDYTF.

There are many counts of this clone. Germline and genes here are mouse. Read coverage stops 4 residues before the CDR3 terminus; the germline J gene supplies the remainder. The chain joins TRBV1 to TRBJ2-4, with D possibly matching TRBD2 (6 bases). CDR1 is NSQYPW and CDR2 is LRSPGD in the germline V gene (reference sequence). The CDR3 contains 16 residues. The V and J ends lost 0 bases and 0 bases respectively, with 10 bases between them. The covered CDR3 bases are TGCACCTGCAGTGCAGAGATGGGACTTAGTCAAAAC. Encoded protein: CTCSAEMGLSQN. The full-length CDR3 reads as CTCSAEMGLSQNTLYF.

Ten or more counts support this clone. Gene names denote mouse genes. The CDR3 end falls 4 residues outside the read, so it is completed with the germline J gene. The chain carries TRBV13-3 and TRBJ2-3; weak D call: TRBD1 (5 bases). Germline CDR1 and CDR2: NNHDY and SYVADS. Trimming removed 0 bases from V and 2 bases from J, with 13 bases in between. This CDR3 has 16 residues. The CDR3 reads CASSDAGQGDAETLYF. The sequenced part of the CDR3 DNA is TGTGCCAGCAGTGATGCGGGCCAGGGTGATGCAGAA.

As to this clone: The listed genes are named as in mouse. Read coverage stops 4 residues before the CDR3 terminus; the germline J gene supplies the remainder. The rearrangement links TRBV13-3 to TRBJ1-1; the D gene is possibly TRBD1 (5 bases). The germline gives CDR1 NNHDY, CDR2 SYVADS. The CDR3 consists of 13 residues. The CDR3 sequence: CASSDAPGPEVFF. CDR3 DNA, as far as it was read: TGTGCCAGCAGTGATGCTCCAGGGCCA.

This clone has only a few counts. Genes and germline are mouse. Read data end 4 residues before the CDR3 end; the end is taken from the germline J gene. The chain recombines TRBV13-1 with TRBJ1-4; the match to TRBD1 covers 7 bases. Germline V gene sequence: CDR1 NSHNY, CDR2 SYGAGN. The length of the CDR3 is 14 residues. Trimming took 2 bases from V and 3 from J; bases not matched to a gene: 1. Partial CDR3 DNA: TGTGCCAGCAGTGAACAGGGGACCAACGAA. It is translated as CASSEQGTNE. The full CDR3 protein reads CASSEQGTNERLFF.

Comments on this clone: Each gene name is a mouse one. The observed sequence ends 4 residues before the CDR3 terminus, with the missing tail filled in from the germline J gene. The chain links TRBV13-3 to TRBJ1-2; no firm D call. Germline V gene sequence: CDR1 NNHDY, CDR2 SYVADS. V was shortened by 6 bases and J by 0 bases, with 9 bases between the two germline ends. CDR3 length equals 13 residues. The CDR3 sequence: CASIIQTNSDYTF. CDR3 DNA (partial): TGTGCCAGCATTATACAAACAAACTCC.

On this clone itself: Mouse gene names apply. The read ends 4 residues before the CDR3 terminus; that terminus is restored from the germline J gene. The V call is TRBV13-3, the J call TRBJ2-3; 10 bases agree with TRBD2. CDR1 and CDR2 (germline): NNHDY, SYVADS. The J segment lost 0 bases and the V segment lost 0 bases, leaving 4 bases of the junction unmatched. The CDR3 is 17 amino acids. The CDR3 spells CASSDALGGKSAETLYF. The CDR3 bases that were read are TGTGCCAGCAGTGATGCACTGGGGGGGAAGAGTGCAGAA.

With regard to this clone: Gene names follow the mouse nomenclature. The missing CDR3 end, 4 residues past where the read stops, is filled in from the germline J gene. This chain uses TRBV19 with TRBJ1-2, with 12 bases identical to TRBD1. From germline, CDR1 is FNHDT and CDR2 SITEND (reference sequence). The CDR3 length is 17 residues. V was clipped by 0 bases and J by 2 bases; unmatched bases: 5. The CDR3: CASSIGDRGRGNSDYTF. Partial CDR3 DNA: TGTGCCAGCAGTATAGGGGACAGGGGGCGCGGGAACTCC. Full variable domain (missing parts from reference TRBV19 and TRBJ1-2): GGIITQTPKFLIGQEGQKLTLKCQQNFNHDTMYWYRQDSGKGLRLIYYSITENDLQKGDLSEGYDASREKKSSFSLTVTSAQKNEMAVFLCASSIGDRGRGNSDYTFGSGTRLLVI.

This clone appeared a few times. The gene names here belong to mouse. The read falls 4 residues short of the CDR3 end, and the missing part is taken from the germline J gene. The chain employs TRBV13-3 and TRBJ1-2, with D perhaps matching TRBD1 (6 bases). The CDR3 loop spans 14 amino acids. Germline V gene lookup returns CDR1 NNHDY and CDR2 SYVADS. The CDR3 spells CASSDDREGSDYTF. The sequenced part of the CDR3 DNA is TGTGCCAGCAGTGATGACAGGGAGGGGTCC.

This clone appeared a few times. Gene names and germline match the mouse. The CDR3 end is not reached by the read, which stops 4 residues before it; the germline J gene fills it in. This chain connects TRBV1 to TRBJ2-3; TRBD1 aligns across 11 bases. With V trimmed by 1 base and J by 2 bases, 2 bases remained unmatched. The CDR3 runs 16 residues. Germline V gene data show CDR1 as NSQYPW and CDR2 as LRSPGD (reference sequence). The CDR3 bases that were read are TGCACCTGCAGTGCAGTGGGACAGGGGGATGCAGAA. It translates to CTCSAVGQGDAE. The full CDR3 is CTCSAVGQGDAETLYF.

On this clone itself: Gene names and germline refer to mouse. The missing CDR3 end, 4 residues past where the read stops, is filled in from the germline J gene. The gene calls are TRBV13-1 and TRBJ2-3; possible D gene TRBD2, 7 bases. Germline CDR1 is NSHNY and CDR2 is SYGAGN. This CDR3 comprises 15 residues. V lost 1 base and J lost 2, with 11 bases in between. CDR3 residues: CASSDRGGDAETLYF. CDR3 DNA, as far as it was read: TGTGCCAGCAGTGATAGGGGGGGTGATGCAGAA.

This clone turned up a few times. Gene and germline names: mouse. The missing CDR3 end, 4 residues past where the read stops, is filled in from the germline J gene. Within the sample, other DNA sequences also encode this same CDR3. The rearrangement links TRBV13-3 to TRBJ1-2; 11 bases agree with TRBD1. V was clipped by 3 bases and J by 0 bases; unmatched bases: 4. The V gene's germline CDR1 is NNHDY and CDR2 SYVADS. There are 16 residues in the CDR3. Partial CDR3 DNA: TGTGCCAGCAGTGGGGACAGGGGGAGGGCAAACTCC. It yields the protein CASSGDRGRANS. From start to end, the CDR3 is CASSGDRGRANSDYTF.

This clone was detected only a few times. The listed genes are named as in mouse. Read sequence stops 4 residues before the CDR3 end, and the germline J gene provides the missing end. J is TRBJ2-1 and V is TRBV19; tentatively, D is TRBD1 (6 bases). The V end was cut by 0 bases, the J end by 3 bases, with 10 bases between. This CDR3 contains 15 residues. Germline loops: CDR1 FNHDT, CDR2 SITEND (reference sequence). The DNA read from the CDR3 is TGTGCCAGCAGTATAGTCGGGACAACCTATGCT. Its protein product is CASSIVGTTYA. The whole CDR3 region reads CASSIVGTTYAEQFF.

This clone has a handful of counts. Gene names denote mouse genes. The CDR3 extends 4 residues past the end of the read, so its final part is completed from the germline J gene. The chain carries TRBV17 and TRBJ2-1; 7 positions match TRBD2. CDR3 length: 15 residues. V shed 0 bases and J 2 bases; nucleotides not matched to a gene: 1. Germline-derived CDR1 and CDR2 are MNHDT and YYDKIL. The sequenced part of the CDR3 DNA is TGTGCTAGCAGTAGAGATTGGGGGGACTATGCT. Translating it yields CASSRDWGDYA. From start to end, the CDR3 is CASSRDWGDYAEQFF. The full variable domain, with the rest looked up from reference TRBV17 and TRBJ2-1, is DTTVKQNPRYKLARVGKPVNLICSQTMNHDTMYWYQKKPNQAPKLLLFYYDKILNREADTFEKFQSSRPNNSFCSLYIGSAGLEYSAMYLCASSRDWGDYAEQFFGPGTRLTVL.

To note about this clone: Gene and germline names: mouse. This CDR3 is CASSDLGEGTGQLYF. The sequenced part of the CDR3 DNA is TGTGCCAGCAGTGATCTGGGGGAAGGCACCGGG. The chain links TRBV13-3 to TRBJ2-2; TRBD2 agrees at 7 bases. The read ends 4 residues before the CDR3 terminus; that terminus is restored from the germline J gene. V was clipped by 1 base and J by 4 bases; unmatched bases: 4. CDR3 length: 15 residues. CDR1 and CDR2 from the germline V gene are NNHDY and SYVADS.